A selection of T cell receptor beta chains follows, all from one sample in a study of CD8 T cells in ankylosing spondylitis. One entry per CDR3 protein, called by TCRdb with MiXCR from the 5' RACE reads. In the table there are some 840,000 distinct CDR3 sequences, approximately 10% of which are singletons. The sequenced material came from blood, either unsorted or a sorted T cell fraction (not recorded which). These receptors were obtained from a male donor with ankylosing spondylitis. CDR3s include the opening cysteine and the closing phenylalanine or tryptophan. Each record gives: V gene, CDR3 length, J gene, clone size, CDR3 protein. Some rows mark clone size as missing; the rest say once, few, many or name a class of expanded clone.

V gene: TRBV5-1
CDR3 length: 13
J gene: TRBJ1-1
clone size: few
CDR3 protein: CASRGLSGTEAFF

V gene: TRBV6-5
CDR3 length: 14
J gene: TRBJ1-5
clone size: few
CDR3 protein: CASSSADRGQPQHF

V gene: TRBV20-1
CDR3 length: 14
J gene: TRBJ2-7
clone size: NA
CDR3 protein: CSAPAGRLRYEQYF

V gene: TRBV6-5
CDR3 length: 15
J gene: TRBJ1-1
clone size: few
CDR3 protein: CASSLEYTVNTEAFF

V gene: TRBV11-2
CDR3 length: 15
J gene: TRBJ1-2
clone size: NA
CDR3 protein: CASSLLLTGGSGYTF

V gene: TRBV12-3/TRBV12-4
CDR3 length: 11
J gene: TRBJ1-2
clone size: NA
CDR3 protein: CAFQGAWGYTF

V gene: TRBV10-3
CDR3 length: 12
J gene: TRBJ2-5
clone size: many
CDR3 protein: CAISEGKETQYF

V gene: TRBV7-2
CDR3 length: 14
J gene: TRBJ2-1
clone size: many
CDR3 protein: CASKPAVQYNEQFF

V gene: TRBV12-3/TRBV12-4
CDR3 length: 15
J gene: TRBJ2-7
clone size: many
CDR3 protein: CASRVREGGYYEQYF

V gene: TRBV12-3/TRBV12-4
CDR3 length: 15
J gene: TRBJ1-1
clone size: many
CDR3 protein: CASSPLQGMATEAFF

V gene: TRBV6-5
CDR3 length: 12
J gene: TRBJ2-3
clone size: many
CDR3 protein: CASSSLEDTQYF

V gene: TRBV29-1
CDR3 length: 12
J gene: TRBJ1-2
clone size: NA
CDR3 protein: CSVGAGRYGYTF

V gene: TRBV14
CDR3 length: 14
J gene: TRBJ2-3
clone size: many
CDR3 protein: CASSQRGHTDTQYF

V gene: TRBV9
CDR3 length: 16
J gene: TRBJ2-6
clone size: few
CDR3 protein: CASSVAPRGGANVLTF

V gene: TRBV15
CDR3 length: 14
J gene: TRBJ1-5
clone size: few
CDR3 protein: CATSRGSVNQPQHF

V gene: TRBV7-9
CDR3 length: 15
J gene: TRBJ2-1
clone size: few
CDR3 protein: CASSAVDRSLHEQFF

V gene: TRBV4-2
CDR3 length: 8
J gene: TRBJ2-7
clone size: few
CDR3 protein: CASTPEYF

V gene: TRBV20-1
CDR3 length: 12
J gene: TRBJ1-1
clone size: NA
CDR3 protein: CSAGGDWIEAFF

V gene: TRBV20-1
CDR3 length: 14
J gene: TRBJ2-1
clone size: NA
CDR3 protein: CSALENSGDNEQFF

V gene: TRBV30
CDR3 length: 13
J gene: TRBJ2-1
clone size: NA
CDR3 protein: CACLRLGLDEQFF

V gene: TRBV4-1
CDR3 length: 16
J gene: TRBJ2-7
clone size: NA
CDR3 protein: CASSQAADDPDYEQYF

V gene: TRBV7-2
CDR3 length: 15
J gene: TRBJ2-1
clone size: few
CDR3 protein: CASSLTSRTYNEQFF

V gene: TRBV5-1
CDR3 length: 15
J gene: TRBJ2-7
clone size: NA
CDR3 protein: CASSTSWTVFNEQYF

V gene: TRBV4-3
CDR3 length: 17
J gene: TRBJ2-1
clone size: few
CDR3 protein: CASSHLQRVSSYNEQFF

V gene: TRBV29-1
CDR3 length: 13
J gene: TRBJ1-1
clone size: many
CDR3 protein: CSAIRDWGTEAFF

V gene: TRBV4-3
CDR3 length: 18
J gene: TRBJ2-5
clone size: few
CDR3 protein: CASSQDSGLAGGQETQYF

V gene: TRBV12-3/TRBV12-4
CDR3 length: 14
J gene: TRBJ1-3
clone size: few
CDR3 protein: CASGDIFSGNTIYF

V gene: TRBV29-1
CDR3 length: 12
J gene: TRBJ2-7
clone size: many
CDR3 protein: CSVVTGFYEQYF

V gene: TRBV7-3
CDR3 length: 17
J gene: TRBJ2-5
clone size: NA
CDR3 protein: CASSLKRRRTSQETQYF

V gene: TRBV12-3/TRBV12-4
CDR3 length: 12
J gene: TRBJ1-5
clone size: many
CDR3 protein: CASSGPDQPQHF

V gene: TRBV15
CDR3 length: 16
J gene: TRBJ1-6
clone size: few
CDR3 protein: CATSREPRDGGSPLHF

V gene: TRBV15
CDR3 length: 13
J gene: TRBJ1-5
clone size: NA
CDR3 protein: CATSGFSNQPQHF

V gene: TRBV20-1
CDR3 length: 14
J gene: TRBJ2-1
clone size: NA
CDR3 protein: CSAPGSGSYNEQFF

V gene: TRBV10-3
CDR3 length: 14
J gene: TRBJ2-5
clone size: many
CDR3 protein: CAISEFQGSETQYF

V gene: TRBV6-2/TRBV6-3
CDR3 length: 17
J gene: TRBJ2-7
clone size: few
CDR3 protein: CASSYGGSLDRGGEQYF

V gene: TRBV6-1
CDR3 length: 15
J gene: TRBJ1-2
clone size: once
CDR3 protein: CASSDRRKANYGYTF